This note documents a single T cell receptor beta chain sequence. Using immunoSEQ multiplex PCR, the repertoire was profiled, and TCRdb retains in-frame clones only, with some absent. The sample records about 100,000 clones, around 73% being singletons. This record belongs to a study of blood T cell repertoires in COVID-19. The V gene's germline CDR1 is SGHAT and CDR2 FQNNGV. V was shortened by 1 base and J by 3 bases, with 13 bases between the two germline ends. This CDR3 comprises 15 residues. The chain links TRBV11-2 to TRBJ2-7; possibly TRBD1 for D (5 bases). Sequenced material: peripheral blood. This clonotype was sampled from a man between 60 and 70 years old with active or convalescent COVID-19. This CDR3 reads CASSLVSGPLYEQYF. The CDR3 DNA is TGTGCCAGCAGCTTAGTTTCAGGGCCCCTCTACGAGCAGTACTTC.